This is a list of T cell receptor beta chains from one sample in a study of cytomegalovirus exposure and HLA in healthy donors. The table came from immunoSEQ multiplex PCR; TCRdb's copy has only in-frame clones and leaves some out. The repertoire has 150,000 to 200,000 clones, 79% of them found once; the top ten carry under 0.9%. The sequenced material came from PBMCs. These receptors originate from a woman aged 40-49 years in good health and CMV-seronegative. CDR3s include the opening cysteine and the closing phenylalanine or tryptophan. A D gene is named only where the DNA matches it firmly. Rows give clone size only sometimes, using once, few, many, or a class for an expanded clone.

j_call v_call clone_size d_call cdr3_nt cdr3_aa
TRBJ1-6 TRBV7-9 NA NA TGTGCCAGCAGGTCAGGGGATGGCTCCTATAATTCACCCCTCCACTTT CASRSGDGSYNSPLHF
TRBJ1-1 TRBV29-1 NA NA TGCAGCGTTGAAGGAGCAGGGGTAATCACTGAAGCTTTCTTT CSVEGAGVITEAFF
TRBJ2-5 TRBV28 NA NA TGTGCCAGCAGCTCGCGAGAGACCCAGTACTTC CASSSRETQYF
TRBJ2-1 TRBV28 NA TRBD1 TGTGCCAGCAGTTTACGCCGGACAGGGGTCCACAATGAGCAGTTCTTC CASSLRRTGVHNEQFF
TRBJ1-2 TRBV11-3 NA TRBD1 TGTGCCAGCAGCATCGGACAGGGCCGACCTAACTATGGCTACACCTTC CASSIGQGRPNYGYTF
TRBJ1-2 TRBV30 NA TRBD1 TGTGCCTGGACCTTCCAGGGGGCGGGCTACACCTTC CAWTFQGAGYTF
TRBJ2-2 TRBV5-1 NA NA TGCGCCAGCAGCTTGGTGTCAGGGCCGAACACCGGGGAGCTGTTTTTT CASSLVSGPNTGELFF
TRBJ2-1 TRBV7-6 NA TRBD2 TGTGCCAGCAGCTTAGTCGGGGGGGCCCGGAATGAGCAGTTCTTC CASSLVGGARNEQFF
TRBJ1-1 TRBV27 few NA TGTGCCAGCAGTTTATCAGGAGTCATGAACACTGAAGCTTTCTTT CASSLSGVMNTEAFF
TRBJ1-1 TRBV7-9 NA TRBD1 TGTGCCAGCAGCCCACCGGGACAGGGGGACACTGAAGCTTTCTTT CASSPPGQGDTEAFF
TRBJ1-3 TRBV7-9 NA NA TGTGCCAGCAGCCATTTCGGGGGACGCTCTGGAAACACCATATATTTT CASSHFGGRSGNTIYF
TRBJ2-2 TRBV19 NA TRBD1 TGTGCCAGTAGCGGGACAGCTAACACCGGGGAGCTGTTTTTT CASSGTANTGELFF
TRBJ2-7 TRBV6-5 NA TRBD2 TGTGCCAGCAGTTATCAACCGGGGGGAAACTACGAGCAGTACTTC CASSYQPGGNYEQYF
TRBJ1-5 TRBV7-9 once NA TGTGCCAGCAGCTTACGGGGGGCCGGTCAGCCCCAGCATTTT CASSLRGAGQPQHF
TRBJ2-2 TRBV27 NA TRBD2 TGTGCCAGCAGTTCTAGAGCTGGCGCTAGCGGGAGAGGCGGGGAGCTGTTTTTT CASSSRAGASGRGGELFF
TRBJ2-3 TRBV5-1 NA TRBD2 TGCGCCAGCAGCTTGGCCGTCAAGCGGGGGGGTACAGATACGCAGTATTTT CASSLAVKRGGTDTQYF
TRBJ2-1 TRBV4-1 NA TRBD2 TGCGCCAGCAGCCACCCGGGACTAGCGGGGTACAATGAGCAGTTCTTC CASSHPGLAGYNEQFF
TRBJ2-7 TRBV10-2 few NA TGCGCCAGCCTGACAGAGTCCTACTACGAGCAGTACTTC CASLTESYYEQYF
TRBJ1-5 TRBV2 NA NA TGTGCCAGCAGTGAGGAGATAATCAATCAGCCCCAGCATTTT CASSEEIINQPQHF
TRBJ2-7 TRBV5-1 once NA TGCGCCAGCAGCTCACCCCAGGGGTACGAGCAGTACTTC CASSSPQGYEQYF
TRBJ1-1 TRBV25-1 NA NA TGTGCCAGCAACTCGAACTTACCCAACACTGAAGCTTTCTTT CASNSNLPNTEAFF
TRBJ2-2 TRBV4-1 NA NA TGCGCCAGCAGCCAAGGGAGTTCGGGAAGCTCCGGGGAGCTGTTTTTT CASSQGSSGSSGELFF
TRBJ1-5 TRBV6-5 NA TRBD1 TGTGCCAGCAGTGTCGACAGGGGGCTCAATCAGCCCCAGCATTTT CASSVDRGLNQPQHF
TRBJ2-7 TRBV6-5 NA TRBD2 TGTGCCAGCAAAGCGGGGGGATCCTACGAGCAGTACTTC CASKAGGSYEQYF
TRBJ2-7 TRBV11-2 once NA TGTGCCAGCAGCCCCTGGAGCTCCTACGAGCAGTACTTC CASSPWSSYEQYF
TRBJ2-7 TRBV7-2 NA NA TGTGCCAGCAGCGCCGGGGTCCCCCAGTCGGGCGAGCAGTACTTC CASSAGVPQSGEQYF
TRBJ1-5 TRBV28 NA NA TGTGCCAGCAGTGCTACCAGGGGCCCTGTAGGGCCCCAGCATTTT CASSATRGPVGPQHF
TRBJ1-4 TRBV30 NA TRBD1 TGTGCCTGGAGCTCGGGACAGGGAAAGGAAAAACTGTTTTTT CAWSSGQGKEKLFF
TRBJ1-2 TRBV14 NA NA TGTGCCAGCAGCCAATCCGAGTTCTATGGCTACACCTTC CASSQSEFYGYTF
TRBJ1-2 TRBV5-4 NA NA TGTGCCAGCAGCCCCAAGGCGGGGGGCGATGGCTACACCTTC CASSPKAGGDGYTF
TRBJ1-2 TRBV27 NA TRBD1 TGTGCCAGCAGTTTCTCAACAGGGGATGGCTACACCTTC CASSFSTGDGYTF
TRBJ1-3 TRBV7-9 NA NA TGTGCCAGCAGCTTGGGCCAGAGCTCTGGAAACACCATATATTTT CASSLGQSSGNTIYF
TRBJ2-5 TRBV10-2 NA NA TGCGCCAGCGGGGCGGGGGAGACCCAGTACTTC CASGAGETQYF
TRBJ2-3 TRBV5-1 NA NA TGCGCCAGCAGCTTGGCAGGCACCAGCACAGATACGCAGTATTTT CASSLAGTSTDTQYF
TRBJ2-3 TRBV7-2 NA TRBD2 TGTGCCAGCAGCCTCTGGACTAGCGGGGGGAGCACAGATACGCAGTATTTT CASSLWTSGGSTDTQYF
TRBJ2-7 TRBV27 NA TRBD1 TGTGCCAGCAGTCCGTGGGACAGGGTGACGGCCTCCTACGAGCAGTACTTC CASSPWDRVTASYEQYF
TRBJ1-5 TRBV19 NA TRBD1 TGTGCCAGTAAAGGACAGGGGGCGCGGAGCAATCAGCCCCAGCATTTT CASKGQGARSNQPQHF
TRBJ1-4 TRBV19 NA NA TGTGCCACCAACACCGGGACAAGCCATGAAAAACTGTTTTTT CATNTGTSHEKLFF
TRBJ1-1 TRBV18 NA TRBD1 TGTGCCAGCTCAACAGGGGGCAAGGGTACTGAAGCTTTCTTT CASSTGGKGTEAFF
TRBJ2-1 TRBV28 NA NA TGTGCCAGCAGTTTGGTTTGGCCCAATGAGCAGTTCTTC CASSLVWPNEQFF
TRBJ2-1 TRBV7-9 once TRBD2 TGTGCCAGCAGCTTAGTGACTAGCGATGAGCAGTTCTTC CASSLVTSDEQFF
TRBJ1-2 TRBV2 NA TRBD1 TGTGCCAGCAGTCCCGACAGGGTGGGTGGGGGCTACACCTTC CASSPDRVGGGYTF
TRBJ1-1 TRBV27 NA TRBD1 TGTGCCAGCAGTTTATCAGGGGCAGGGGGCTCTCACACTGAAGCTTTCTTT CASSLSGAGGSHTEAFF
TRBJ1-2 TRBV9 NA TRBD1 TGTGCCAGCAGCGCCGGGACAGGGAACTATGGCTACACCTTC CASSAGTGNYGYTF
TRBJ1-1 TRBV18 NA NA TGTGCCAGCTCACCACCCCCGAGAACCACTCGGGACACTGAAGCTTTCTTT CASSPPPRTTRDTEAFF
TRBJ1-2 TRBV6-1 NA NA TGTGCCAGCAGTGTTGGGCAGGGACAATATGGCTACACCTTC CASSVGQGQYGYTF